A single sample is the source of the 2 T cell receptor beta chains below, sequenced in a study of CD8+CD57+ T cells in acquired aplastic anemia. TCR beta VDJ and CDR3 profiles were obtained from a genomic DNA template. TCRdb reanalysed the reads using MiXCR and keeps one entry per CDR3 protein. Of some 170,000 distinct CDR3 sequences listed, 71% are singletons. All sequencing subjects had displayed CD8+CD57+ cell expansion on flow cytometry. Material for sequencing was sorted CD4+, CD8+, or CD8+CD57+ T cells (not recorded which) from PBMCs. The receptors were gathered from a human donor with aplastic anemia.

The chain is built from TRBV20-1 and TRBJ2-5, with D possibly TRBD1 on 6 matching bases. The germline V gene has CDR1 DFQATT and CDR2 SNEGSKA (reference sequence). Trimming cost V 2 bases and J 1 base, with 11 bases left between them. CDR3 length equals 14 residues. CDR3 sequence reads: CSARFNRVQETQYF. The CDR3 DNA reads TGCAGTGCTAGATTCAACAGGGTCCAAGAGACCCAGTACTTC.

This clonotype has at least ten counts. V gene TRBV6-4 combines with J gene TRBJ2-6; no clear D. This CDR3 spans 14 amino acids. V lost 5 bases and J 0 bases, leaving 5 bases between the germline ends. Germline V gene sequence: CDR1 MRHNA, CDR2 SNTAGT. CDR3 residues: CASSHRSGANVLTF. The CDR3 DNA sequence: TGTGCCAGCAGTCACCGCTCTGGGGCCAACGTCCTGACTTTC.